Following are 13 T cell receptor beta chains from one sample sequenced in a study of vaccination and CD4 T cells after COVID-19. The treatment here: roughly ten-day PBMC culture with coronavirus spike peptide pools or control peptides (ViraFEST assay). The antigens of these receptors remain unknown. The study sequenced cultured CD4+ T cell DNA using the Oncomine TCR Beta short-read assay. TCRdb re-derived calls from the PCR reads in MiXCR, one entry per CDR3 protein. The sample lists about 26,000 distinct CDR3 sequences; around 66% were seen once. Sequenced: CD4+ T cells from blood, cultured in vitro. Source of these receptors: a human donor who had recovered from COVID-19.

This CDR3 reads CASRPGGVANQPQHF. The CDR3 region has the DNA TGTGCCAGCAGGCCGGGGGGGGTGGCTAATCAGCCCCAGCATTTT. The rearrangement links TRBV2 to TRBJ1-5, with D maybe TRBD1 (5 bases). This CDR3 spans 15 amino acids. Germline assignment: CDR1 SNHLY and CDR2 FYNNEI. Trimming left V 6 bases short and J 4 bases short, with 16 bases between.

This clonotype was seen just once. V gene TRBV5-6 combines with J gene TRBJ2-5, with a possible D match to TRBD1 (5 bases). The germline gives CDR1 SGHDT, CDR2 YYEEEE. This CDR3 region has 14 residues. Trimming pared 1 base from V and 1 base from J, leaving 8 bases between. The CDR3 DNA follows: TGTGCCAGCAGCTTGACAGGTGGCCAAGAGACCCAGTACTTC. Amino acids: CASSLTGGQETQYF.

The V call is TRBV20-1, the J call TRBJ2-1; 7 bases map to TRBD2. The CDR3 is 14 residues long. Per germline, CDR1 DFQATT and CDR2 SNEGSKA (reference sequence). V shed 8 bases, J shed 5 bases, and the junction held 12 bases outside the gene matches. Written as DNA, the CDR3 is TGCAGTACAATAGGGAGGGCCACCCACAATGAGCAGTTCTTC. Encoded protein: CSTIGRATHNEQFF.

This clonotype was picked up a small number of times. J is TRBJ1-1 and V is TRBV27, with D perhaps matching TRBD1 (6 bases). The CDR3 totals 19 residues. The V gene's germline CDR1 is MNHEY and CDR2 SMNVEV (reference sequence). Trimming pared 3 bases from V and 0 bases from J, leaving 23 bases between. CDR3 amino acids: CASSFGGRRLLTMNTEAFF. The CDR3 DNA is TGTGCCAGCAGTTTTGGGGGCCGCAGGCTTTTGACTATGAACACTGAAGCTTTCTTT.

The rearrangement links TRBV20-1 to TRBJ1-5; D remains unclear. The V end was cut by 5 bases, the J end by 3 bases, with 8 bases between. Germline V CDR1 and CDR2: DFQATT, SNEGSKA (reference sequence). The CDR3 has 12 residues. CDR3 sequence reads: CSAFESNQPQHF. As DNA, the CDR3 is TGCAGTGCTTTCGAATCCAATCAGCCCCAGCATTTT.

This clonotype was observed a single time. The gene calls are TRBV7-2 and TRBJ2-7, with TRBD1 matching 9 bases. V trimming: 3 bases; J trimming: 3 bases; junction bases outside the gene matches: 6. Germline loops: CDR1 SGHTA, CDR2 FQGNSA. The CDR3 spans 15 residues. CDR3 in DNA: TGTGCCAGCAGCTTCCCCGGACAGGGGCACTACGAGCAGTACTTC. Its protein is CASSFPGQGHYEQYF. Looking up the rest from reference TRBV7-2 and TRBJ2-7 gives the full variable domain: GAGVSQSPSNKVTEKGKDVELRCDPISGHTALYWYRQSLGQGLEFLIYFQGNSAPDKSGLPSDRFSAERTGGSVSTLTIQRTQQEDSAVYLCASSFPGQGHYEQYFGPGTRLTVT.

The CDR3 coding sequence is TGCGCCAGCAGTGAGTTATGGAATCAGCCCCAGCATTTT. Its protein product is CASSELWNQPQHF. This rearrangement joins TRBV10-2 to TRBJ1-5; D gene ambiguous. CDR1 is WSHSY and CDR2 is SAAADI in the germline V gene. Trimming removed 1 base at V and 4 bases at J, with 5 bases between. The CDR3 consists of 13 residues.

CDR3 region: CASSRGGQGAREQYF. CDR3 in DNA: TGTGCCAGCAGCCGGGGCGGTCAGGGGGCTCGCGAGCAGTACTTC. J is TRBJ2-7 and V is TRBV7-9; TRBD1 aligns across 8 bases. The CDR3 contains 15 residues. J was trimmed by 6 bases and V by 5 bases; bases with no gene match: 12. Germline CDR1 reads SEHNR; CDR2 reads FQNEAQ (reference sequence).

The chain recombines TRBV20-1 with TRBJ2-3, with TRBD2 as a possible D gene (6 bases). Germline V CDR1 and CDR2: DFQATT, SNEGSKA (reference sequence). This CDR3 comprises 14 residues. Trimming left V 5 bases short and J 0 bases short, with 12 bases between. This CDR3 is CSALARVSTDTQYF. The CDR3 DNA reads TGCAGTGCTCTAGCGAGGGTTAGCACAGATACGCAGTATTTT.

In DNA form, the CDR3 reads TGTGCCAGCAGTGGTGCGGCCGGGGGCACAGATACGCAGTATTTT. Translating gives CASSGAAGGTDTQYF. The V and J genes are TRBV2 and TRBJ2-3, with D perhaps TRBD2 (5 bases). This CDR3 is 15 amino acids long. Germline V gives CDR1 SNHLY, CDR2 FYNNEI. Trimming removed 4 bases from V and 1 base from J, with 12 bases in between.

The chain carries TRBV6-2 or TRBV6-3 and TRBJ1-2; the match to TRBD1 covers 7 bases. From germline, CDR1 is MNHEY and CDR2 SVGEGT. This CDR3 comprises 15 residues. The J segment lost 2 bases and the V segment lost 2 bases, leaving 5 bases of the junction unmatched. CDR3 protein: CASSYLTGQNYGYTF. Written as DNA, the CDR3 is TGTGCCAGCAGTTACCTGACAGGGCAAAACTATGGCTACACCTTC.

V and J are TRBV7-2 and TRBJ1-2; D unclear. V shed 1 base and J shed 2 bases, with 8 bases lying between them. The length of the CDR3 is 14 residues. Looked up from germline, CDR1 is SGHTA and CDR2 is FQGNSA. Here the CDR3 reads CASSLGGPNYGYTF. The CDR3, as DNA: TGTGCCAGCAGCTTAGGAGGGCCCAACTATGGCTACACCTTC.

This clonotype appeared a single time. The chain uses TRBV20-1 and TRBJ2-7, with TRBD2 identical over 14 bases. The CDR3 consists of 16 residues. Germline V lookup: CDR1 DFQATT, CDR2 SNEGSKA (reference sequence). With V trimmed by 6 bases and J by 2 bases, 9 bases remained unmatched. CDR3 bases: TGCAGTGCGACCGGGACTAGCGGGAGTTCCGCCTACGAGCAGTACTTC. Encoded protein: CSATGTSGSSAYEQYF.